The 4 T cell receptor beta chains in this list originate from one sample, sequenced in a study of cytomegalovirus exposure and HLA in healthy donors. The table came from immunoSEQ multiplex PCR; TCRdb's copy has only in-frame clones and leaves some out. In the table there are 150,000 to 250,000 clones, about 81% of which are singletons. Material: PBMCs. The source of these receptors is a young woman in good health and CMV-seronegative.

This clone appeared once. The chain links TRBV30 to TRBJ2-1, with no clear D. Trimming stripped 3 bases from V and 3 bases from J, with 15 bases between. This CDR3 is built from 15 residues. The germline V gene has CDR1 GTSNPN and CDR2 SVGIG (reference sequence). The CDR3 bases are TGTGCCTGGAGGATGCCTAGGCGCGGCTACAATGAGCAGTTCTTC. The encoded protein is CAWRMPRRGYNEQFF.

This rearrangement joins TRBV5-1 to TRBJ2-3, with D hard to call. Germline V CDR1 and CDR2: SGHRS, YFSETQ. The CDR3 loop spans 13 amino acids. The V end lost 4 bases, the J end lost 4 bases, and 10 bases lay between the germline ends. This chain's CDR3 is CASSPSYSDTQYF. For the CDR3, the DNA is TGCGCCAGCAGCCCTAGTTACTCAGATACGCAGTATTTT.

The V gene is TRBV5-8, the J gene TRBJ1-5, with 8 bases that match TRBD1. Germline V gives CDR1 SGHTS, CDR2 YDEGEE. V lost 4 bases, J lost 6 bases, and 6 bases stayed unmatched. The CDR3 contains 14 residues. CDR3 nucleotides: TGTGCCAGCAGCATAACAGGGGGGAGTCAGCCCCAGCATTTT. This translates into CASSITGGSQPQHF.

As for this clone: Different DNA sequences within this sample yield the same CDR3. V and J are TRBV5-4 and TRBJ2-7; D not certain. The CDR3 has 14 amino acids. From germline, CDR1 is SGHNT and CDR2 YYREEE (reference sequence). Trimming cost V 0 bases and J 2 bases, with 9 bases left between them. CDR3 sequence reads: CASSLAGTAYEQYF. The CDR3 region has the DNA TGTGCCAGCAGCTTGGCCGGAACAGCCTACGAGCAGTACTTC.